These T cell receptor beta chains were read from a single sample in a study of T cells in tuberculosis. Repertoires were generated with immunoSEQ multiplex PCR, while TCRdb's copy carries only in-frame clones and drops some. The data show approximately 35,000 clones, around 97% seen once. The sample was PBMCs. These receptors were collected from a donor between 10 and 35 years old with latent tuberculosis or without tuberculosis infection. CDR3s include the opening cysteine and the closing phenylalanine or tryptophan. The D gene is left open where the match is weak. Only part of the rows carry a size: once, few, many, or a class if the clone is expanded.

CDR3,DNA,length,D,J,V,size
CASSLDSSNQPQHF,TGTGCCAGCAGCTTGGACAGCAGCAATCAGCCCCAGCATTTT,14,-,TRBJ1-5,TRBV7-2,-
CASLGAGGPDEQFF,TGTGCCAGCCTTGGGGCGGGAGGGCCGGATGAGCAGTTCTTC,14,TRBD2,TRBJ2-1,TRBV27,-
CASSQDQDRGRRGEQFF,TGCGCCAGCAGCCAAGATCAGGACAGGGGCCGCAGAGGTGAGCAGTTCTTC,17,TRBD1,TRBJ2-1,TRBV4-1,-
CASSPWKGARDTIYF,TGTGCCAGCAGCCCCTGGAAGGGGGCGCGGGACACCATATATTTT,15,TRBD1,TRBJ1-3,TRBV11-2,-
CASSPSGYTEAFF,TGTGCCAGCAGCCCTTCGGGGTACACTGAAGCTTTCTTT,13,-,TRBJ1-1,TRBV6-5,-
CASSFEIDTEAFF,TGTGCCAGCAGCTTCGAGATCGACACTGAAGCTTTCTTT,13,-,TRBJ1-1,TRBV7-6,once
CASSLAGTVFYGYTF,TGTGCCAGCAGCTTAGCCGGGACAGTCTTCTATGGCTACACCTTC,15,TRBD1,TRBJ1-2,TRBV7-9,-
CASSRGQNEKLFF,TGCGCCAGCAGCAGGGGACAGAATGAAAAACTGTTTTTT,13,TRBD1,TRBJ1-4,TRBV5-1,-
CAWSVRGGDIQYF,TGTGCCTGGAGTGTCAGGGGTGGGGACATTCAGTACTTC,13,-,TRBJ2-4,TRBV30,-
CASSHPGTGHSNQPQHF,TGCGCCAGCAGTCATCCCGGGACAGGACATAGCAATCAGCCCCAGCATTTT,17,TRBD1,TRBJ1-5,TRBV23-1,-
CASSPGIRTENYGYTF,TGTGCCAGCTCACCGGGGATCAGGACAGAAAACTATGGCTACACCTTC,16,-,TRBJ1-2,TRBV18,-
CASSEVGDTSYEQYF,TGTGCCAGCAGTGAAGTAGGGGACACCTCCTACGAGCAGTACTTC,15,-,TRBJ2-7,TRBV6-1,-
CASRVSASFEQYF,TGTGCCAGCAGAGTGAGTGCTTCCTTCGAGCAGTACTTC,13,-,TRBJ2-7,TRBV5-8,-
CAISARDSSYEQYF,TGTGCCATCAGTGCCCGGGACAGCTCCTACGAGCAGTACTTC,14,TRBD1,TRBJ2-7,TRBV10-3,-
CAWSEPGQRLNSNQPQHF,TGTGCCTGGAGTGAACCGGGACAGCGCCTTAATAGCAATCAGCCCCAGCATTTT,18,TRBD1,TRBJ1-5,TRBV30,-
CASSMTGFGDNTIYF,TGTGCCAGCAGCATGACAGGGTTCGGTGATAACACCATATATTTT,15,TRBD1,TRBJ1-3,TRBV5-5,-
CASVETSGGTGGELFF,TGTGCCAGCGTCGAGACTAGCGGGGGAACGGGCGGGGAGCTGTTTTTT,16,TRBD2,TRBJ2-2,TRBV28,-